This T cell receptor beta chain was found in a study of blood T cell repertoires in COVID-19 (dated by TCRdb to between 2020 and 2021). Broadly, across the study: The collaborator samples originated in the United States, Italy and Spain and spanned the acute and convalescent phases of COVID-19. The material from the prospective study consisted of cDNA or gDNA derived from T cells, B-cell-depleted T cells, or PBMCs. The dataset comprised deeply sampled blood TCRbeta repertoires from subjects exposed to, actively infected with, or recovered from COVID-19. A freely available public database, intended as a resource for researchers studying the immune response to SARS-CoV-2, is where the repertoires were released. Samples were obtained from the ongoing ImmuneRACE study (first 160 participants) and from about 1,300 subjects provided by 6 global collaborators. Nearly every sample came with metadata listing a de-identified subject ID, COVID-19 status, age in years and sex. Where HLA class I and class II types were available, the types were taken from metadata supplied by the sample provider, not from assay-based typing.

From the cysteine through the phenylalanine, the CDR3 covers 14 amino acids. CDR3 DNA is the only sequence kept; it has 42 bases, read in frame from the first base. CDR1 and CDR2, looked up from the germline V gene, are MNHEY and SVGAGI. V drops 8 bases and J drops 0 bases, leaving 13 bases in between. Each collaborating institution followed its own protocols to collect whole blood in K2EDTA tubes. Collaborator samples were shipped for TCRbeta analysis as frozen whole blood, isolated PBMCs, or DNA extracted from either sample type. A remark on this clone: Its specific antigen is unknown. The input lacks base qualities; no much larger clone sits a single base away.

TCRbeta CDR3 regions were amplified from genomic DNA by means of the immunoSEQ Assay, a bias-controlled multiplex PCR. Processing in the source paper ran as follows. Within the assay, amplification of reference gene primers was used to estimate how many nucleated cells each sample contained. To quantify the absolute abundance of each unique TCRbeta CDR3 rearrangement, sequence reads were collapsed and filtered. For each sample, productive Simpson clonality was calculated as the square root of Simpson's diversity index over productive rearrangements. Drawn from immuneACCESS, this table holds only the in-frame rearrangements with V and J called that TCRdb kept. Clones are partly lost; checked studies trace under half to an unresolved V gene and leave the rest unexplained. D and trimming were read from the DNA, whereas the V and J calls and clone size are those reported in that table. Recorded for this sample are roughly 300,000 clones; around 86% of them occurred a single time. The ten largest clonotypes hold about an eighth of the sample.

Overall study outcomes, separate from this receptor: Clinical and demographic metadata were provided uncurated, with the amount varying by source and participant.

The chain is assembled from TRBV6-5 and TRBJ1-1; D gene: possibly TRBD1, on 5 matching bases. Sequencing was done on a sample of peripheral blood. The source is a human donor in a cohort sampled during active COVID-19. The sequence in DNA is TGTGCCAGCCGGGCCCAGGGCATGAACACTGAAGCTTTCTTT. It encodes CASRAQGMNTEAFF.